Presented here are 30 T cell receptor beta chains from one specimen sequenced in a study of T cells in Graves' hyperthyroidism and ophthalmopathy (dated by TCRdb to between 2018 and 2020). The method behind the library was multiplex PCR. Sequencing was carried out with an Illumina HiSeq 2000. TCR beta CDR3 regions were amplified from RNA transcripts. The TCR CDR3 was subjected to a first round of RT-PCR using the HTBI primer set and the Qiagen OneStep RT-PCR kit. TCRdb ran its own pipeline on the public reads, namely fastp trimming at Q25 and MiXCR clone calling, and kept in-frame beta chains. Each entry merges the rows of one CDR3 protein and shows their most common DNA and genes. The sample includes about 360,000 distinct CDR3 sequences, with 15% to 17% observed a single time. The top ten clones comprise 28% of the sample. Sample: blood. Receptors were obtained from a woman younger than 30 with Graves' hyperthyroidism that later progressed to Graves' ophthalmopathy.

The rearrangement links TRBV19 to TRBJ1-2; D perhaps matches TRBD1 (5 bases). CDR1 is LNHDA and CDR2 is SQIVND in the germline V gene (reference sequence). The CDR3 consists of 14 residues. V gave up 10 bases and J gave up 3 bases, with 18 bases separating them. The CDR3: CATDSPGPHYGYTF. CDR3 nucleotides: TGTGCCACCGATAGCCCGGGACCTCACTATGGCTACACCTTC.

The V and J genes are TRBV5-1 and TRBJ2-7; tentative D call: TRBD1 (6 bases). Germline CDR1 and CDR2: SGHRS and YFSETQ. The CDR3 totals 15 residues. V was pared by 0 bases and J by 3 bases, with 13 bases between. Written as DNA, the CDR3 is TGCGCCAGCAGCTTGGCGCAGGGGCGCTTCTACGAGCAGTACTTC. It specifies CASSLAQGRFYEQYF.

This chain's CDR3 is CASSPPPNEQYF. The CDR3 DNA follows: TGTGCCAGCAGCCCCCCCCCCAACGAGCAGTACTTC. The chain links TRBV11-1 to TRBJ2-7, with D unresolved. Germline V gene data show CDR1 as SGHAT and CDR2 as FQDESV (reference sequence). Trimming shortened V by 5 bases and J by 5 bases, and 10 bases separated the two germline ends. The CDR3 is made up of 12 amino acids.

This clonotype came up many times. The chain's CDR3 is CASSVDQGNEKLFF. In nucleotides, the CDR3 is TGTGCCAGCAGCGTAGACCAGGGCAATGAAAAACTGTTTTTT. The gene calls are TRBV9 and TRBJ1-4; maybe TRBD1 (5 bases). Germline CDR1 and CDR2: SGDLS and YYNGEE. V was shortened by 0 bases and J by 5 bases, with 8 bases between the two germline ends. The CDR3 is made up of 14 amino acids.

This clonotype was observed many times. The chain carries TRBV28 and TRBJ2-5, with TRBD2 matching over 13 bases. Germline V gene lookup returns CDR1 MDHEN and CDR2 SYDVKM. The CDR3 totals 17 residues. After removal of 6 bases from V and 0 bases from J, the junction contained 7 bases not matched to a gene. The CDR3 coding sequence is TGTGCCAGCAGCCCCGGGACTAGCGGGATGTACCAAGAGACCCAGTACTTC. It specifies CASSPGTSGMYQETQYF. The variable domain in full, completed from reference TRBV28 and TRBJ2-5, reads DVKVTQSSRYLVKRTGEKVFLECVQDMDHENMFWYRQDPGLGLRLIYFSYDVKMKEKGDIPEGYSVSREKKERFSLILESASTNQTSMYLCASSPGTSGMYQETQYFGPGTRLLVL.

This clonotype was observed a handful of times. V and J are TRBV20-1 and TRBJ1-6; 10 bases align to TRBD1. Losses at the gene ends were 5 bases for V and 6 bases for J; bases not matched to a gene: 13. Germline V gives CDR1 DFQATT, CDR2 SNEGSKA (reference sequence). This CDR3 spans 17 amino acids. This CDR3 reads CSAVSRDRGFGNSPLHF. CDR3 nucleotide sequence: TGCAGTGCTGTAAGCCGGGACAGGGGTTTTGGTAATTCACCCCTCCACTTT.

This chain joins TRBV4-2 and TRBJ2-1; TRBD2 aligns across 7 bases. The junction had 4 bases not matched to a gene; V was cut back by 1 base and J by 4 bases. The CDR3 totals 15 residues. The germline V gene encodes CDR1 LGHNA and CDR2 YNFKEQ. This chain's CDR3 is CASSQGASGYNEQFF. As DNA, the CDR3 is TGTGCCAGCAGCCAAGGGGCTAGCGGATACAATGAGCAGTTCTTC.

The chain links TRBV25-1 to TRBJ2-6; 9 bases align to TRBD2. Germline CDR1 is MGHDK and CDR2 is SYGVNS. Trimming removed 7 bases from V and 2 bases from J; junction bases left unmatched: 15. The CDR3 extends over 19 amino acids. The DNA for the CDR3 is TGTGCCAGCACATGGGTAGCGGGAGTCATAAACCCTGGGGCCAACGTCCTGACTTTC. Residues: CASTWVAGVINPGANVLTF.

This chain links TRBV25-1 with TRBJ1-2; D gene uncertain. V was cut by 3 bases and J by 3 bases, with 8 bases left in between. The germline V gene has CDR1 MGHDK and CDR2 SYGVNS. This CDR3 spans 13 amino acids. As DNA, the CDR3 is TGTGCCAGCAGTGATTGGGCAGACTATGGCTACACCTTC. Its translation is CASSDWADYGYTF.

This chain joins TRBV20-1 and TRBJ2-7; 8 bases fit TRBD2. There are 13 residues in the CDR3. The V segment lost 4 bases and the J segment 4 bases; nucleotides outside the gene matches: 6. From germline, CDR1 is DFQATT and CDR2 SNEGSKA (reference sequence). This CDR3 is CSATRLARYEQYF. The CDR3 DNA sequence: TGCAGTGCTACCCGACTAGCGAGGTACGAGCAGTACTTC.

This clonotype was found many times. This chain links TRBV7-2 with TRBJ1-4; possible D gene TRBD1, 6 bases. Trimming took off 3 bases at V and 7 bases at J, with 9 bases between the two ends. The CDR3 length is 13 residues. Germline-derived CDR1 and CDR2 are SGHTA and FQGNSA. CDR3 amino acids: CASSFRGSEKLFF. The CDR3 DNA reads TGTGCCAGCAGCTTCAGGGGAAGTGAAAAACTGTTTTTT.

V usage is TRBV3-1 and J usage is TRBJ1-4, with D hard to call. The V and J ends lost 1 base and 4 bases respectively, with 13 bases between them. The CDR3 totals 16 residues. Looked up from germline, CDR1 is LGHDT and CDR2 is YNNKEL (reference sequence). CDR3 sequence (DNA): TGTGCCAGCAGCCAAGCGTCTAGGGTGGGTAATGAAAAACTGTTTTTT. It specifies CASSQASRVGNEKLFF.

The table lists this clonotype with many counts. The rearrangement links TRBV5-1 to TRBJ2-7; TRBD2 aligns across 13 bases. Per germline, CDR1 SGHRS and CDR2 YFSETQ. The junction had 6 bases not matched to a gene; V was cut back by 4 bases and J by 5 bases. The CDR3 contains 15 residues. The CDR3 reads CASSRGLAGRNEQYF. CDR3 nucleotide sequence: TGCGCCAGCAGCCGGGGACTAGCGGGAAGAAACGAGCAGTACTTC.

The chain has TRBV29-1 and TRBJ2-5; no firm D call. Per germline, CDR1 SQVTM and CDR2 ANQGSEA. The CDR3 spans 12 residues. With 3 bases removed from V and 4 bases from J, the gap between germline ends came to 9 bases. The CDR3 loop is CSVDNSGETQYF. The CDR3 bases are TGCAGCGTTGACAATTCCGGAGAGACCCAGTACTTC.

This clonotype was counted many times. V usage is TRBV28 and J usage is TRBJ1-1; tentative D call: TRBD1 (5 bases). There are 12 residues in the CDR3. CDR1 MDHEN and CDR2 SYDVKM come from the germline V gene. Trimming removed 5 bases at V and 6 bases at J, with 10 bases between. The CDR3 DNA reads TGTGCCAGCAGTACCCGGGGCGCTGAAGCTTTCTTT. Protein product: CASSTRGAEAFF.

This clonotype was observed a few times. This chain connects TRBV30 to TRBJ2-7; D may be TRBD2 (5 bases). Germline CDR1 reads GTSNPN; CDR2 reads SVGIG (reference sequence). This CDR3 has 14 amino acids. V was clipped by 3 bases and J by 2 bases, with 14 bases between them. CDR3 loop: CAWRNQSGTYEQYF. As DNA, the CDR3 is TGTGCCTGGAGAAACCAAAGCGGAACCTACGAGCAGTACTTC.

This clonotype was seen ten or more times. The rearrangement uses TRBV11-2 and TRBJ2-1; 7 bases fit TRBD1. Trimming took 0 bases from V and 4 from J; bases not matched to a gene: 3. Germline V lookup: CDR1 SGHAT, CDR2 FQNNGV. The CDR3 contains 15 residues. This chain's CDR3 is CASSLEQGLYNEQFF. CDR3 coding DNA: TGTGCCAGCAGCTTAGAACAGGGGTTATACAATGAGCAGTTCTTC. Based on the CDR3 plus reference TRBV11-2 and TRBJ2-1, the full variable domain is EAGVAQSPRYKIIEKRQSVAFWCNPISGHATLYWYQQILGQGPKLLIQFQNNGVVDDSQLPKDRFSAERLKGVDSTLKIQPAKLEDSAVYLCASSLEQGLYNEQFFGPGTRLTVL.

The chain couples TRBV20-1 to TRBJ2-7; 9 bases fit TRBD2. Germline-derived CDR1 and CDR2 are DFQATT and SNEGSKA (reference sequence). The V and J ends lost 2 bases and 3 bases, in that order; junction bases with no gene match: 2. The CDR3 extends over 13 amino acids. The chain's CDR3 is CSARPSGNYEQYF. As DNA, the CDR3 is TGCAGTGCTAGACCTAGCGGGAACTACGAGCAGTACTTC.

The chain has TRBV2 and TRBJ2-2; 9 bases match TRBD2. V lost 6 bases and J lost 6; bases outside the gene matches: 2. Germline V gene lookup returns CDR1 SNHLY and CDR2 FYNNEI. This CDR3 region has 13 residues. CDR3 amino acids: CASSRLAAGELFF. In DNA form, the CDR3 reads TGTGCCAGCAGCCGACTAGCGGCCGGGGAGCTGTTTTTT.

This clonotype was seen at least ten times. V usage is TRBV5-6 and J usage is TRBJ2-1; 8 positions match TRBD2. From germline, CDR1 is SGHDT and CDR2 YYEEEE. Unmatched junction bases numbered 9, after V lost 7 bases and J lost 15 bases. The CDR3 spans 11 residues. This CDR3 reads CASQYGTSTFF. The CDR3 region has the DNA TGTGCCAGCCAGTATGGGACTAGTACGTTCTTC.

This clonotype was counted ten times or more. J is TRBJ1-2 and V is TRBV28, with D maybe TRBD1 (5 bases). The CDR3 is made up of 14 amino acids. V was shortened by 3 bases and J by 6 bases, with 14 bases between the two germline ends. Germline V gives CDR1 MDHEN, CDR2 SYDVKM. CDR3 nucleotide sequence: TGTGCCAGCAGTTTTCCGCAGGGTACTGATGGCTACACCTTC. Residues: CASSFPQGTDGYTF.

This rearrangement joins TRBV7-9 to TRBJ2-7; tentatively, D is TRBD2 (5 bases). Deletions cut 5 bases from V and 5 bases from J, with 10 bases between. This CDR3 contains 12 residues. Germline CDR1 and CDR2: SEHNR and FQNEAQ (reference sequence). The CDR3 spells CASSRGDNEQYF. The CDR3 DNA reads TGTGCCAGCAGCCGGGGAGATAACGAGCAGTACTTC.

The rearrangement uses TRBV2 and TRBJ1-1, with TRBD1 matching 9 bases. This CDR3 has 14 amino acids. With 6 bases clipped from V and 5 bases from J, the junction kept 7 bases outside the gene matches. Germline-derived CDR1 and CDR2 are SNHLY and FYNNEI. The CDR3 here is CASSRDRAETEAFF. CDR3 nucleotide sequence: TGTGCCAGCAGCCGGGACAGGGCTGAAACTGAAGCTTTCTTT.

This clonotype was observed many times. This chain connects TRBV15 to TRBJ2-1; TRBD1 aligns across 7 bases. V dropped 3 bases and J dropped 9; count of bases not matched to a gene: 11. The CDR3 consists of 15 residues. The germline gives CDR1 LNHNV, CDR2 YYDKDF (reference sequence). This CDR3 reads CATSRETGFRGEQFF. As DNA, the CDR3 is TGTGCCACCAGCAGGGAGACAGGGTTCAGGGGTGAGCAGTTCTTC.

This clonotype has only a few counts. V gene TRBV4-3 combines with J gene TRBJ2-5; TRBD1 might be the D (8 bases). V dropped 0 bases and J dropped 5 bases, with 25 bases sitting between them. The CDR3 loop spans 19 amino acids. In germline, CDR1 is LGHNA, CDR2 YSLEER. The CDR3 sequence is CASSQDLDRGLTPQETQYF. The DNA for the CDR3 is TGCGCCAGCAGCCAAGATCTCGACAGGGGACTAACGCCCCAGGAGACCCAGTACTTC.

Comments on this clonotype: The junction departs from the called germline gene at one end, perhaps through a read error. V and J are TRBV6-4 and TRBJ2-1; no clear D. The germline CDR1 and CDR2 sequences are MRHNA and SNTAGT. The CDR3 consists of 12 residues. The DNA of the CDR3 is TGCGCCAGCAGCCAAGTCCTCTCCATGCAGTTCTTC. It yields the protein CASSQVLSMQFF.

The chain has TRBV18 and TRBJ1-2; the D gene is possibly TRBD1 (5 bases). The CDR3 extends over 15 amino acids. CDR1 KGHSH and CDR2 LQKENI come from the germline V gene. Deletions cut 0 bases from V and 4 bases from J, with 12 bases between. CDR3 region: CASSPPGGEVYGYTF. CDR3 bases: TGTGCCAGCTCACCACCTGGGGGGGAAGTCTATGGCTACACCTTC.

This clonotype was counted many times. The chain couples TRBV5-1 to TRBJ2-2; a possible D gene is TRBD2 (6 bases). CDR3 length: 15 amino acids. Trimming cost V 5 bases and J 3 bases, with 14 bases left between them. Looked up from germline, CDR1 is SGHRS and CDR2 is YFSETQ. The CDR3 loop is CASSNSGTHTGELFF. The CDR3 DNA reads TGCGCCAGCAGTAACTCCGGGACTCACACCGGGGAGCTGTTTTTT.

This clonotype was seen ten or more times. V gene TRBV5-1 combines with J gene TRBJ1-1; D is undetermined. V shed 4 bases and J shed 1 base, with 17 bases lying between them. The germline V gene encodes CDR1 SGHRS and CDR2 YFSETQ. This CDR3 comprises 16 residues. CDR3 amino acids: CASSPLVGLGNTEAFF. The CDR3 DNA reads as TGCGCCAGCAGCCCCTTGGTGGGGTTAGGGAACACTGAAGCTTTCTTT.

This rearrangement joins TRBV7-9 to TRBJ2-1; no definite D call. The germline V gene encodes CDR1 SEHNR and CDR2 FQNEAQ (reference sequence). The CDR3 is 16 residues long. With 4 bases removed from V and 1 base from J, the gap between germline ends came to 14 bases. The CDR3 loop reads CASSSQMDGSYNEQFF. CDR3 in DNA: TGTGCCAGCAGCTCACAGATGGACGGGTCCTACAATGAGCAGTTCTTC.